This T cell receptor beta chain derives from a study of CD8 T cells in ankylosing spondylitis. Whole-study results and caveats: Ankylosing spondylitis blood appeared to be characterized by a TCR beta motif of 7 to 9 highly homologous variants.

V was shortened by 0 bases and J by 7 bases, with 16 bases between the two germline ends. The CDR3 contains 15 residues. CDR1 DFQATT and CDR2 SNEGSKA come from the germline V gene (reference sequence). TCRdb itself ran the 5' RACE reads through MiXCR, one entry per CDR3 protein. The data show some 200,000 distinct CDR3 sequences, with approximately 7.3% seen just once and approximately 15% held by the top ten. Remarks on this clonotype: The antigen is undetermined.

The specimen was blood, either unsorted or a sorted T cell fraction (not recorded which). The TCR was taken from a male donor with ankylosing spondylitis. This rearrangement joins TRBV20-1 to TRBJ2-1, with D possibly matching TRBD1 (6 bases). The CDR3 reads CSARDFAGDKNEQFF. CDR3 coding DNA: TGCAGTGCTAGAGATTTTGCAGGGGACAAGAATGAGCAGTTCTTC.